The 18 T cell receptor beta chains given below trace back to one sample, sequenced in a study of CD8+ T cells in alopecia areata. Extraction of RNA preceded its reverse transcription into cDNA, which served as the sequencing template. The protocol was immunoSEQ multiplex PCR, while the TCRdb copy is restricted to in-frame clones and leaves out a portion. The sample includes 150,000 or so clones, 45% to 60% of them seen just once. The specimen sequenced was CD4+ T cells sorted from blood. These receptors came from a human donor with alopecia areata.

CDR3 in amino acids: CSGIGVSPYNEQFF. CDR3 DNA: TGCAGCGGCATTGGTGTCTCCCCTTACAATGAGCAGTTCTTC. The chain carries TRBV29-1 and TRBJ2-1; D not certain. The length of the CDR3 is 14 residues. Germline values: CDR1 SQVTM, CDR2 ANQGSEA. The ends were cut back, 7 bases at V and 4 bases at J, with 17 bases in the middle.

The V call is TRBV2, the J call TRBJ2-3; D not resolved. Germline assignment: CDR1 SNHLY and CDR2 FYNNEI. The V and J ends lost 5 bases and 4 bases respectively, with 16 bases between them. The CDR3 has 15 residues. CDR3: CASSLTPPTADTQYF. The DNA for the CDR3 is TGTGCCAGCAGTTTGACTCCTCCCACCGCAGATACGCAGTATTTT.

The V call is TRBV5-1, the J call TRBJ2-5; TRBD2 matches 11 bases. With V trimmed by 2 bases and J by 5 bases, 5 bases remained unmatched. Germline-derived CDR1 and CDR2 are SGHRS and YFSETQ. This CDR3 comprises 15 residues. CDR3 loop: CASSFIAGGLETQYF. Written as DNA, the CDR3 is TGCGCCAGCAGCTTCATAGCGGGAGGGCTTGAGACCCAGTACTTC.

This clone was recorded a few times. This chain connects TRBV29-1 to TRBJ1-1; possible D gene TRBD1, 6 bases. Germline V gene lookup returns CDR1 SQVTM and CDR2 ANQGSEA. The V and J ends lost 7 bases and 2 bases respectively, with 14 bases between them. The CDR3 is made up of 13 amino acids. The CDR3, as DNA: TGCAGCGCTATTACAGGGTCTAACACTGAAGCTTTCTTT. It codes for CSAITGSNTEAFF. Using reference TRBV29-1 and TRBJ1-1 for the parts outside the CDR3, the full variable domain is SAVISQKPSRDICQRGTSLTIQCQVDSQVTMMFWYRQQPGQSLTLIATANQGSEATYESGFVIDKFPISRPNLTFSTLTVSNMSPEDSSIYLCSAITGSNTEAFFGQGTRLTVV.

This clone was observed a handful of times. V is TRBV27 and J is TRBJ2-7, with D perhaps TRBD1 or TRBD2 (6 bases each). Trimming stripped 7 bases from V and 6 bases from J, with 13 bases between. This CDR3 is 12 amino acids long. The germline CDR1 and CDR2 sequences are MNHEY and SMNVEV (reference sequence). The CDR3 nucleotides are TGTGCCAGCAAAAGGGGGGCGGGCGAGCAGTACTTC. The encoded protein is CASKRGAGEQYF.

The gene calls are TRBV29-1 and TRBJ2-5, with TRBD2 as a possible D gene (6 bases). Looked up from germline, CDR1 is SQVTM and CDR2 is ANQGSEA. The CDR3 is 13 residues long. The V end lost 3 bases, the J end lost 9 bases, and 17 bases lay between the germline ends. The CDR3 DNA reads as TGCAGCGTTGATGATTCTCGGGAGAAGGCCCAGTACTTC. It codes for CSVDDSREKAQYF.

The V gene is TRBV20-1, the J gene TRBJ2-5; no definite D call. Germline values: CDR1 DFQATT, CDR2 SNEGSKA (reference sequence). The CDR3 contains 10 residues. V was shortened by 7 bases and J by 10 bases, with 13 bases between the two germline ends. The CDR3 sequence is CSVTAVIQYF. The CDR3 nucleotides are TGCAGTGTTACGGCGGTGATCCAGTACTTC.

This clone was seen more than once but under ten times. The V call is TRBV10-3, the J call TRBJ2-1, with D possibly matching TRBD1 (6 bases). The CDR3 has 18 amino acids. Trimming took off 0 bases at V and 3 bases at J, with 18 bases between the two ends. Germline V gives CDR1 ENHRY, CDR2 SYGVKD. CDR3 amino acids: CAISESGGLVLYYNEQFF. The CDR3 DNA reads TGTGCCATCAGTGAGTCAGGGGGTCTAGTCCTTTACTACAATGAGCAGTTCTTC.

The chain combines TRBV7-8 with TRBJ2-5; D not resolved. Trimming shortened V by 5 bases and J by 5 bases, and 15 bases separated the two germline ends. This CDR3 is built from 14 residues. Germline assignment: CDR1 SGHVS and CDR2 FQNEAQ. The CDR3 reads CASSRARIGETQYF. CDR3 bases: TGTGCCAGCAGCCGAGCGCGGATCGGGGAGACCCAGTACTTC.

This clone was observed a few times. The gene calls are TRBV28 and TRBJ2-1; D gene ambiguous. V was shortened by 8 bases and J by 9 bases, with 14 bases between the two germline ends. The germline V gene has CDR1 MDHEN and CDR2 SYDVKM. The length of the CDR3 is 12 residues. The CDR3, as DNA: TGTGCCAGCGAACGGGCCCCCCTTGAGCAGTTCTTC. It specifies CASERAPLEQFF.

This chain uses TRBV29-1 with TRBJ1-3, with 9 bases aligning to TRBD1. In germline, CDR1 is SQVTM, CDR2 ANQGSEA. Trimming at V came to 7 bases and at J to 0 bases, leaving 7 bases not matched to a gene. This CDR3 is 15 amino acids long. CDR3 bases: TGCAGCGCAGAGGGACAGGGACTCTCTGGAAACACCATATATTTT. Translation: CSAEGQGLSGNTIYF.

The chain joins TRBV2 to TRBJ2-7; a possible D gene is TRBD1 (6 bases). V lost 5 bases and J lost 0, with 20 bases in between. The CDR3 runs to 17 residues. Germline loops: CDR1 SNHLY, CDR2 FYNNEI. CDR3 sequence: CASSTPDTGTSSYEQYF. CDR3 bases: TGTGCCAGCAGTACCCCGGATACAGGGACGAGCTCCTACGAGCAGTACTTC.

J is TRBJ2-2 and V is TRBV7-6, with 8 bases lining up with TRBD1. V lost 6 bases and J lost 8; bases outside the gene matches: 8. This CDR3 contains 14 residues. CDR1 SGHVS and CDR2 FNYEAQ come from the germline V gene. CDR3 sequence reads: CASSTTGGLGELFF. The CDR3 DNA is TGTGCCAGCAGTACCACAGGGGGTTTAGGGGAGCTGTTTTTT.

The rearrangement links TRBV28 to TRBJ2-5, with TRBD1 matching over 7 bases. Germline assignment: CDR1 MDHEN and CDR2 SYDVKM. This CDR3 has 14 residues. After removal of 6 bases from V and 4 bases from J, the junction contained 8 bases not matched to a gene. In nucleotides, the CDR3 is TGTGCCAGCAGGCCGACAGGGTACGGAGAGACCCAGTACTTC. Its translation is CASRPTGYGETQYF.

This rearrangement joins TRBV28 to TRBJ2-7, with a possible D match to TRBD2 (5 bases). The germline V and J ends were trimmed by 6 bases and 7 bases, with 13 bases remaining between them. The CDR3 is 12 amino acids. Germline values: CDR1 MDHEN, CDR2 SYDVKM. The chain's CDR3 is CASRLGRGEQYF. The CDR3 DNA follows: TGTGCCAGCAGACTCGGACGGGGAGAGCAGTACTTC. The full variable domain, its missing parts supplied by reference TRBV28 and TRBJ2-7, is DVKVTQSSRYLVKRTGEKVFLECVQDMDHENMFWYRQDPGLGLRLIYFSYDVKMKEKGDIPEGYSVSREKKERFSLILESASTNQTSMYLCASRLGRGEQYFGPGTRLTVT.

The chain uses TRBV29-1 and TRBJ1-4; D ambiguous. Germline CDR1 and CDR2: SQVTM and ANQGSEA. With 4 bases removed from V and 5 bases from J, the gap between germline ends came to 5 bases. The CDR3 extends over 11 amino acids. CDR3 sequence reads: CSVGENEKLFF. The CDR3 DNA reads TGCAGCGTTGGGGAAAATGAAAAACTGTTTTTT.

The chain links TRBV2 to TRBJ2-3; the match to TRBD2 covers 7 bases. Germline V gives CDR1 SNHLY, CDR2 FYNNEI. The length of the CDR3 is 17 residues. The ends lost 6 bases at V and 5 bases at J; junction bases unmatched: 17. For the CDR3, the DNA is TGTGCCAGCAGACAACGGTGGCTGACGGGAGGTAAAGATACGCAGTATTTT. Translating gives CASRQRWLTGGKDTQYF.

This clone has more than one count but fewer than ten. The chain carries TRBV5-6 and TRBJ2-7, with 7 bases that match TRBD1. This CDR3 is 14 amino acids long. Germline loops: CDR1 SGHDT, CDR2 YYEEEE. The J segment lost 5 bases and the V segment lost 5 bases, leaving 10 bases of the junction unmatched. As DNA, the CDR3 is TGTGCCAGCAGTTGGGACAGCCCCATCGACGAGCAGTACTTC. Its protein is CASSWDSPIDEQYF.